Listed below are T cell receptor beta chains from one sample, sequenced in a study of breast tumors, draining lymph nodes, adjacent tissues. TCRdb analysed the multiplex PCR reads with MiXCR anew, one entry per CDR3 protein. The table lists about 100,000 distinct CDR3 sequences, 21% of them singletons. Sequenced input: axillary lymph node tissue. These receptors were collected from a female donor with breast cancer. Some clones in this sample may be carry-over from other donors' samples. CDR3s leave out the opening cysteine and the closing phenylalanine or tryptophan. For some rows the clone size is stated as once, few or many, or as a class when expanded; others skip it.

j_call: TRBJ2-1
cdr3_length: 10
clone_size: many
v_call: TRBV5-8
cdr3_aa: ASSLDRHEQF

j_call: TRBJ2-1
cdr3_length: 12
clone_size: many
v_call: TRBV24-1
cdr3_aa: ATSDRDMDHEQF

j_call: TRBJ2-7
cdr3_length: 10
clone_size: many
v_call: TRBV6-6
cdr3_aa: ASLGGSYEQY

j_call: TRBJ2-7
cdr3_length: 12
clone_size: many
v_call: TRBV6-1
cdr3_aa: ASSVSGITYEQY

j_call: TRBJ2-1
cdr3_length: 12
clone_size: NA
v_call: TRBV20-1
cdr3_aa: SAPRDNSYNEQS

j_call: TRBJ2-3
cdr3_length: 10
clone_size: many
v_call: TRBV6-1
cdr3_aa: ASSPITDTRY

j_call: TRBJ1-2
cdr3_length: 12
clone_size: many
v_call: TRBV7-3
cdr3_aa: ASSPTGYDYGYT

j_call: TRBJ2-7
cdr3_length: 12
clone_size: many
v_call: TRBV5-1
cdr3_aa: ASSLRGESYEQY

j_call: TRBJ2-5
cdr3_length: 12
clone_size: many
v_call: TRBV6-1
cdr3_aa: ASSGRMAVGTQY

j_call: TRBJ2-3
cdr3_length: 14
clone_size: many
v_call: TRBV5-1
cdr3_aa: ASSLAGGRNTDTQY

j_call: TRBJ2-1
cdr3_length: 13
clone_size: many
v_call: TRBV7-9
cdr3_aa: ASSLGSGSAREQF

j_call: TRBJ2-7
cdr3_length: 14
clone_size: NA
v_call: TRBV4-1
cdr3_aa: ASSRGGAGTYEGQY

j_call: TRBJ1-6
cdr3_length: 13
clone_size: many
v_call: TRBV9
cdr3_aa: ASSAGTGLNSPLH

j_call: TRBJ2-7
cdr3_length: 10
clone_size: many
v_call: TRBV2
cdr3_aa: ASRETGPEQY

j_call: TRBJ2-1
cdr3_length: 12
clone_size: NA
v_call: TRBV27
cdr3_aa: ASSSLAGTAVRF

j_call: TRBJ2-3
cdr3_length: 11
clone_size: many
v_call: TRBV7-3
cdr3_aa: ASSLGSTDTQY

j_call: TRBJ1-2
cdr3_length: 13
clone_size: many
v_call: TRBV4-1
cdr3_aa: ASSPWTGDPYGYT

j_call: TRBJ2-3
cdr3_length: 13
clone_size: many
v_call: TRBV5-1
cdr3_aa: ASSLSVSSTDTQY

j_call: TRBJ2-3
cdr3_length: 12
clone_size: many
v_call: TRBV5-8
cdr3_aa: ASSDEIAGYTQY

j_call: TRBJ2-3
cdr3_length: 11
clone_size: NA
v_call: TRBV5-5
cdr3_aa: ASSYRVGDTQY

j_call: TRBJ1-2
cdr3_length: 13
clone_size: NA
v_call: TRBV9
cdr3_aa: ASSVQSGEEYGYT

j_call: TRBJ2-7
cdr3_length: 12
clone_size: many
v_call: TRBV30
cdr3_aa: ACIPGQGPYEQY

j_call: TRBJ2-1
cdr3_length: 13
clone_size: many
v_call: TRBV4-2
cdr3_aa: ASSYTGGPNNEQF

j_call: TRBJ1-5
cdr3_length: 13
clone_size: many
v_call: TRBV2
cdr3_aa: ASSAPWAGNQPQH

j_call: TRBJ2-1
cdr3_length: 14
clone_size: NA
v_call: TRBV6-1
cdr3_aa: ASSGLRTGGLGEQF

j_call: TRBJ2-4
cdr3_length: 12
clone_size: many
v_call: TRBV12-3/TRBV12-4
cdr3_aa: ASSLVGARNIQY

j_call: TRBJ2-5
cdr3_length: 12
clone_size: medium-sized
v_call: TRBV25-1
cdr3_aa: ASSLAGNQETQY

j_call: TRBJ2-5
cdr3_length: 13
clone_size: many
v_call: TRBV2
cdr3_aa: ASSAGGGYQETQY

j_call: TRBJ2-3
cdr3_length: 13
clone_size: many
v_call: TRBV5-8
cdr3_aa: ASSSGRTSTDTQY

j_call: TRBJ1-2
cdr3_length: 12
clone_size: many
v_call: TRBV7-8
cdr3_aa: ASSIDRGGYGYT

j_call: TRBJ1-2
cdr3_length: 16
clone_size: NA
v_call: TRBV9
cdr3_aa: AGSVIPHDSTGGYGYT